This T cell receptor (beta chain) came from a study of CD8 T cells in ankylosing spondylitis. Quantitative 5'-RACE with molecular barcodes was used to make the TCR beta libraries. One entry per CDR3 protein results from TCRdb running MiXCR on the 5' RACE reads. The sample has under 450,000 distinct CDR3 sequences, roughly 20% seen once. In its sample, this clonotype was seen a few times. Sample: blood, either unsorted or a sorted T cell fraction (not recorded which). The TCR comes from a male donor with ankylosing spondylitis or in good health (not recorded which).

The CDR3 DNA sequence: TGTGCCAGCAGTTTGTCGGGGGGCGCGGTCACCGGGGAGCTGTTTTTT. Its translation is CASSLSGGAVTGELFF. The chain carries TRBV12-3 or TRBV12-4 and TRBJ2-2, with D perhaps matching TRBD2 (7 bases). Trimming pared 3 bases from V and 4 bases from J, leaving 15 bases between. The CDR3 has 16 amino acids.